The 22 T cell receptor beta chains below all came from one sample that was sequenced in a study of response to subunit inactivated influenza vaccine. TCRdb reprocessed the RT-PCR reads with MiXCR, giving one entry per CDR3 protein. The data show 530,000 or so distinct CDR3 sequences, 10% to 15% seen once. The source was PBMCs from blood, collected on the day of vaccination. These receptors all come from a man between 50 and 59 years old who received an inactivated influenza vaccine.

This clonotype was seen only a few times. The chain has TRBV6-2 or TRBV6-3 and TRBJ2-2, with 7 nucleotides matching TRBD2. Germline V CDR1 and CDR2: MNHEY, SVGEGT. The CDR3 is made up of 17 amino acids. In nucleotides, the CDR3 is TGTGACACCAACCAGGCCGGACTAGGGCAGAACACCGGGGAGCTGTTTTTT. Translation gives CDTNQAGLGQNTGELFF.

This clonotype was counted between two and nine times. The chain joins TRBV7-6 to TRBJ2-7, with TRBD1 matching 7 bases. After removal of 5 bases from V and 7 bases from J, the junction contained 14 bases not matched to a gene. Per the germline V gene, CDR1 is SGHVS and CDR2 is FNYEAQ. There are 15 residues in the CDR3. The CDR3 DNA reads as TGTGCCAGCAGCAAAGAAGCGGACAGGTCATGGGAGCAGTACTTC. It specifies CASSKEADRSWEQYF.

This clonotype was seen only a few times. The rearrangement links TRBV13 to TRBJ2-7; D is possibly TRBD2 (5 bases). The CDR3 contains 16 residues. The V end lost 5 bases, the J end lost 0 bases, and 17 bases lay between the germline ends. Germline loops: CDR1 PRHDT, CDR2 FYEKMQ (reference sequence). The CDR3 protein is CASSPTLAAGSYEQYF. As DNA, the CDR3 is TGTGCCAGCAGCCCGACTCTAGCTGCGGGCTCCTACGAGCAGTACTTC. Full variable domain (remainder filled in from reference TRBV13 and TRBJ2-7): AAGVIQSPRHLIKEKRETATLKCYPIPRHDTVYWYQQGPGQDPQFLISFYEKMQSDKGSIPDRFSAQQFSDYHSELNMSSLELGDSALYFCASSPTLAAGSYEQYFGPGTRLTVT.

There are many counts of this clonotype. The V gene is TRBV20-1, the J gene TRBJ2-5; no firm D call. Trimming pared 1 base from V and 2 bases from J, leaving 11 bases between. Looked up from germline, CDR1 is DFQATT and CDR2 is SNEGSKA (reference sequence). The length of the CDR3 is 14 residues. CDR3 DNA: TGCAGTGCTAGAGCTCCAAGTGGGCAAGAGACCCAGTACTTC. It encodes CSARAPSGQETQYF.

This clonotype turned up a few times. The chain employs TRBV24-1 and TRBJ2-3; D is perhaps TRBD2 (5 bases). Trimming pared 7 bases from V and 2 bases from J, leaving 12 bases between. The CDR3 runs 14 residues. CDR1 and CDR2 (germline): KGHDR, SFDVKD. The CDR3 is CATRAAAPTDTQYF. CDR3 in DNA: TGTGCCACCAGGGCAGCGGCTCCCACAGATACGCAGTATTTT.

This rearrangement joins TRBV4-1 to TRBJ2-3; 14 bases are a match to TRBD2. CDR1 and CDR2 (germline): MGHRA, YSYEKL. With 4 bases clipped from V and 4 bases from J, the junction kept 10 bases outside the gene matches. The CDR3 length is 18 residues. CDR3 sequence reads: CASSLRGLAGVGADTQYF. The CDR3 DNA reads TGCGCCAGCAGCCTCAGGGGACTAGCGGGAGTAGGCGCAGATACGCAGTATTTT.

The chain links TRBV20-1 to TRBJ2-1, with TRBD2 matching 14 bases. This CDR3 has 19 residues. Germline CDR1 reads DFQATT; CDR2 reads SNEGSKA (reference sequence). J gave up 9 bases and V 0 bases, and 16 bases lay outside the gene matches. CDR3 sequence: CSARDGLRLAGGSVGEQFF. CDR3 nucleotides: TGCAGTGCTAGAGATGGCCTAAGACTAGCGGGAGGGTCAGTGGGTGAGCAGTTCTTC.

The chain couples TRBV20-1 to TRBJ2-7; 10 bases fit TRBD1. CDR1 is DFQATT, CDR2 SNEGSKA, per germline (reference sequence). There are 13 residues in the CDR3. With 6 bases clipped from V and 4 bases from J, the junction kept 6 bases outside the gene matches. The CDR3: CSAQGQGKYEQYF. As DNA, the CDR3 is TGCAGTGCCCAGGGACAGGGGAAGTACGAGCAGTACTTC.

The genes are TRBV30 and TRBJ2-5; no reliable D call. Trimming took off 3 bases at V and 6 bases at J, with 20 bases between the two ends. There are 15 residues in the CDR3. From germline, CDR1 is GTSNPN and CDR2 SVGIG (reference sequence). The CDR3 loop is CAWRGKGSFGKTQYF. The CDR3 coding sequence is TGTGCCTGGAGGGGGAAGGGAAGCTTTGGGAAGACCCAGTACTTC.

The sample holds many counts of this clonotype. The chain has TRBV30 and TRBJ2-1; no clear D. The germline V and J ends were trimmed by 2 bases and 10 bases, with 9 bases remaining between them. The CDR3 is 11 residues long. Germline-derived CDR1 and CDR2 are GTSNPN and SVGIG (reference sequence). DNA of the CDR3: TGTGCCTGGAGTCTCGTCCGGGAGCAGTTCTTC. Translated, it gives CAWSLVREQFF.

The sample holds many counts of this clonotype. The chain employs TRBV5-1 and TRBJ2-5; D call uncertain. The germline V and J ends were trimmed by 1 base and 0 bases, with 7 bases remaining between them. The CDR3 is 14 amino acids. Germline values: CDR1 SGHRS, CDR2 YFSETQ. This CDR3 is CASSLMNHQETQYF. As DNA, the CDR3 is TGCGCCAGCAGCTTGATGAACCACCAAGAGACCCAGTACTTC.

This clonotype was recorded a few times. The rearrangement joins TRBV20-1 to TRBJ2-5; D might be TRBD2 (5 bases). The V end lost 5 bases, the J end lost 2 bases, and 9 bases lay between the germline ends. CDR1 and CDR2 from the germline V gene are DFQATT and SNEGSKA (reference sequence). The CDR3 contains 12 residues. The DNA of the CDR3 is TGCAGTGCTCCGGACTTACAAGAGACCCAGTACTTC. Protein sequence: CSAPDLQETQYF.

V usage is TRBV28 and J usage is TRBJ2-1; the D is unclear. Germline V gives CDR1 MDHEN, CDR2 SYDVKM. V was pared by 10 bases and J by 0 bases, with 10 bases between. The CDR3 has 13 amino acids. The CDR3 here is CATGFSSYNEQFF. CDR3 in DNA: TGTGCCACCGGGTTTAGCTCCTACAATGAGCAGTTCTTC.

The rearrangement uses TRBV12-3 or TRBV12-4 and TRBJ2-1; the D gene is possibly TRBD2 (7 bases). This CDR3 spans 16 amino acids. V lost 2 bases and J 2 bases, leaving 13 bases between the germline ends. CDR3 nucleotide sequence: TGTGCCAGCAGTTTAAGGGGGGGGCACGCCTACAATGAGCAGTTCTTC. Protein sequence: CASSLRGGHAYNEQFF.

This clonotype was observed a handful of times. This chain uses TRBV20-1 with TRBJ1-2; the D gene is possibly TRBD1 (5 bases). Germline loops: CDR1 DFQATT, CDR2 SNEGSKA (reference sequence). The CDR3 is 14 residues long. Trimming shortened V by 1 base and J by 7 bases, and 16 bases separated the two germline ends. The CDR3 sequence: CSARASVRARGYTF. The CDR3 region has the DNA TGCAGTGCTAGAGCATCTGTCAGGGCCCGTGGCTACACCTTC.

The chain combines TRBV12-5 with TRBJ2-3, with 8 bases aligning to TRBD2. This CDR3 has 14 amino acids. Losses at the gene ends were 3 bases for V and 2 bases for J; bases not matched to a gene: 1. Germline CDR1 LGHNT, CDR2 FRNRAP. The CDR3 region is CASGLAGATDTQYF. CDR3 DNA sequence: TGTGCTAGTGGTTTAGCGGGAGCCACAGATACGCAGTATTTT.

The CDR3 sequence is CASSSYRPNGGYTF. The CDR3, as DNA: TGTGCCAGCAGTTCCTACAGGCCAAACGGGGGCTACACCTTC. This chain links TRBV6-5 with TRBJ1-2; D might be TRBD1 (5 bases). Germline V gene lookup returns CDR1 MNHEY and CDR2 SVGAGI. CDR3 length equals 14 residues. Trimming cost V 4 bases and J 8 bases, with 17 bases left between them.

Note on this clonotype: At one end, the junction sequence differs from germline, possibly due to a read error. The CDR3 here is CTSSSRYPLTGELFF. The CDR3 region has the DNA TGTACCAGCAGCTCCCGTTACCCGCTAACCGGGGAGCTGTTTTTT. V usage is TRBV5-5 and J usage is TRBJ2-2; D is undetermined. The CDR3 totals 15 residues. CDR1 SGHKS and CDR2 YYEKEE come from the germline V gene (reference sequence). Full variable domain (remainder filled in from reference TRBV5-5 and TRBJ2-2): DAGVTQSPTHLIKTRGQQVTLRCSPISGHKSVSWYQQVLGQGPQFIFQYYEKEERGRGNFPDRFSARQFPNYSSELNVNALLLGDSALYLCTSSSRYPLTGELFFGEGSRLTVL.

In its sample, this clonotype was seen a few times. This rearrangement joins TRBV6-2 or TRBV6-3 to TRBJ1-5; D ambiguous. The CDR3 consists of 17 residues. Trimming shortened V by 2 bases and J by 0 bases, and 14 bases separated the two germline ends. CDR1 is MNHEY and CDR2 is SVGEGT in the germline V gene. This CDR3 is CASSYRIGGHSNQPQHF. The CDR3 DNA follows: TGTGCCAGCAGTTACCGGATAGGCGGTCATAGCAATCAGCCCCAGCATTTT.

The rearrangement joins TRBV20-1 to TRBJ2-1, with TRBD1 identical over 7 bases. Trimming took 4 bases from V and 3 from J; bases not matched to a gene: 12. In germline, CDR1 is DFQATT, CDR2 SNEGSKA (reference sequence). This CDR3 region has 16 residues. CDR3 sequence (DNA): TGCAGTGCTACCCTCGGGGTACAGGGGCACTACAATGAGCAGTTCTTC. Translation gives CSATLGVQGHYNEQFF.

This chain joins TRBV29-1 and TRBJ2-7; 10 bases align to TRBD2. Germline V lookup: CDR1 SQVTM, CDR2 ANQGSEA. The length of the CDR3 is 14 residues. With V trimmed by 5 bases and J by 2 bases, 6 bases remained unmatched. The CDR3 bases are TGCAGCGTTTTAGCGGGAGGCTCTACCTACGAGCAGTACTTC. Translated, it gives CSVLAGGSTYEQYF.

This clonotype was seen at least ten times. CDR3 coding DNA: TGTGCCACCAGTGACCCCCGCTCGAAAATAGCGGGAGGTTCCAATACGCAGTATTTT. It codes for CATSDPRSKIAGGSNTQYF. This chain uses TRBV24-1 with TRBJ2-3, with TRBD2 matching 10 bases. The V gene's germline CDR1 is KGHDR and CDR2 SFDVKD. This CDR3 region has 19 residues. With 4 bases clipped from V and 7 bases from J, the junction kept 19 bases outside the gene matches.